This T cell receptor (beta chain) emerged from a study of blood T cells in healthy people across ages (dated by TCRdb to 2013 to 2016). Some background on the complete study: In model experiments, template switching captured about one uniquely barcoded TCR beta cDNA molecule for every two T cells. Age-related changes in TCR beta repertoire diversity were measured in the study by deep sequencing normalized with unique cDNA molecular identifiers. The donors were divided into four age groups: young (average around 16 years), middle-aged (around 41), aged (62) and long-lived (about 80). The study analyzed two additional independent replicas of 1 million unique cDNA reads from the same blood draw for two donors, one aged 18 to 29 and one aged 80 or older. To avoid experimental bias, donors of different ages were spread randomly across the sequencing lanes.

To note about this clonotype: What this receptor recognizes is not known. Per-base qualities were not stored, and no clone one base away is much larger.

The donors were 40 or so Caucasian individuals from Russia, aged roughly 6 to 100 years, who were systemically healthy. Each donor gave about 11 milliliters of peripheral blood, drawn into EDTA-treated Vacutainer tubes. PBMCs were isolated by Ficoll-Paque density-gradient centrifugation, with at least 7 million obtained per sample. Total RNA, at least 6 micrograms per sample, was extracted from PBMCs with Trizol reagent. For every donor, flow cytometry on a PBMC aliquot measured the percentage of naive CD45RAhigh/CD27high T cells. The CDR3 holds 17 amino acids from the cysteine to the phenylalanine. Left in the record is the CDR3 DNA by itself, 51 bases read in frame from the first base. The germline V gene (reference sequence) specifies DFQATT as CDR1 and SNEGSKA as CDR2. V is trimmed back by 1 base and J by 11 bases, and the junction contains 17 bases that no gene match accounts for. Paper-wide results and their limitations: The long-lived group showed more naive CD4+ T cells, fewer expanded clones and increased TCR diversity than the aged group, suggesting age selection. Donor CMV infection status was unknown, potentially confounding age-related changes in expanded clonotypes. Conclusive comparison of naive and antigen-experienced compartments was prevented by the profiling of bulk unsorted PBMCs. The percentage of naive T cells measured by flow cytometry correlated strongly with observed TCR beta diversity. Estimates of total diversity based on one million sequenced T cells were regarded as lower bounds and as underestimates. As age increased, observed TCR beta diversity per million T cells dropped in a roughly linear way, and a significant reduction was already evident by age about 40.

The library was built by means of 5' RACE. Sequencer: Illumina HiSeq 2500. The second PCR ran for roughly 6 to 11 cycles and used a J-beta primer mix along with a sample-barcoded 5' primer. A template-switch 5' adaptor carrying 12 random nucleotides introduced a unique molecular identifier onto each TCR beta cDNA molecule. Each sample yielded at least 2.5 million CDR3-containing paired-end reads. The Mint cDNA synthesis kit, primed by a TRBC-specific oligonucleotide, was used to synthesize first-strand cDNA from all RNA. After uracil-DNA glycosylase treatment, a first 18-cycle PCR used universal primers M1SS and BC2_uni_R on all cDNA. Under the source paper's analysis protocol: Normalization of each sample was performed by random selection of 1 million high-quality reads, each carrying a distinct molecular identifier. Instead of being binned into consensus sequences, reads that shared molecular identifiers were thrown out. CDR3 identification, clonotype clustering and error correction used MiTCR with a Q25 quality threshold and the strictest error-elimination algorithm. Lower-bound total TCR beta diversity was estimated with a nonparametric unseen species model using Euler transformation. TCRdb redid the processing of the public reads, applying fastp at Q25 and MiXCR, and retained in-frame beta chains. A single entry per CDR3 protein holds the most common genes and DNA from its merged rows. Here the V and J calls rest on TCRdb's processing, not on the authors' analysis. This sample is represented by over a million distinct CDR3 sequences; approximately 42% of them were singletons. Of the sample, 7.9% falls within the top ten clones.

The source is a woman aged 18-30 years in good health. Sequenced sample: blood. This chain is built from TRBV20-1 and TRBJ2-5; 12 bases in the middle match TRBD2. The sequenced DNA: TGCAGTGCTAGAGTCGTTGGCGGACTAGCGGGATTCATGTGGCAGTACTTC. Its product reads: CSARVVGGLAGFMWQYF.